Listed below are T cell receptor beta chains from one sample, sequenced in a study of T cell clonotyping in hematopoietic cell transplantation. The method was immunoSEQ multiplex PCR; TCRdb's version includes in-frame clones alone and lacks a portion of them. The repertoire includes tens of thousands of clones, around 84% of them detected once, and around 2.9% sits in the top ten. The input for sequencing was peripheral blood mononuclear cells, taken before stem cell transplant. The receptors here all came from a man in his sixties with acute myeloid leukemia. Some clones in this sample may be carry-over from other donors' samples. CDR3s include the opening cysteine and the closing phenylalanine or tryptophan. Fields, in order: clone size, J gene, D gene, V gene, CDR3 DNA, CDR3 protein. D genes are given only for firm matches. Not all rows give a size; the values are once, few, many and, for expanded clones, a class.

-	TRBJ2-2	-	TRBV19	TGTGCCAGTAGTATCCCCGCGAGGGGCACCGGGGAGCTGTTTTTT	CASSIPARGTGELFF
-	TRBJ1-3	-	TRBV7-8	TGTGCCAGCAGCTGGGAGGGCGGTAGTGGAAACACCATATATTTT	CASSWEGGSGNTIYF
once	TRBJ1-1	-	TRBV27	TGTGCCAGCAGTTTCACGGGGGCGAGGACTGAAGCTTTCTTT	CASSFTGARTEAFF
-	TRBJ1-2	-	TRBV28	TGTGCCAGCACCTCAGGCGGGACGAACAACTATGGCTACACCTTC	CASTSGGTNNYGYTF
-	TRBJ2-5	-	TRBV28	TGTGCCAGCAGTGTCAAGAGGGGGGCAGAGACCCAGTACTTC	CASSVKRGAETQYF
once	TRBJ2-2	-	TRBV7-2	TGTGCCAGCCGTTATAGAGGGGGGGGTGACACCGGGGAGCTGTTTTTT	CASRYRGGGDTGELFF
few	TRBJ2-7	TRBD1	TRBV2	TGTGCCAGCAGTGGGGACAGGGTCACCTACGAGCAGTACTTC	CASSGDRVTYEQYF
-	TRBJ1-1	-	TRBV29-1	TGCAGCGTTGAGCGCGGCAGGATGAACACTGAAGCTTTCTTT	CSVERGRMNTEAFF
-	TRBJ1-1	-	TRBV11-2	TGTGCCAGCAGCGGGGGGGCTGAAGCTTTCTTT	CASSGGAEAFF
-	TRBJ1-3	TRBD1	TRBV6-1	TGTGCCAGCAGTCGGATACAGGGGGGTGGAAACACCATATATTTT	CASSRIQGGGNTIYF
-	TRBJ2-7	TRBD2	TRBV7-2	TGTGCCAGCAGCTCCGGGCGGGGGGGGTCCGAGCAGTACTTC	CASSSGRGGSEQYF
once	TRBJ2-5	-	TRBV7-6	TGTGCCAGCAGCTTAGCTGGGAGCGGAGCAATTCAAGAGACCCAGTACTTC	CASSLAGSGAIQETQYF
-	TRBJ1-1	-	TRBV6-1	TGTGCCAGCTTTATGGCCGCGAACACTGAAGCTTTCTTT	CASFMAANTEAFF
-	TRBJ2-7	-	TRBV4-1	TGCGCCAGCAGCCAAGATAGTAAGAAGGTTTACGAGCAGTACTTC	CASSQDSKKVYEQYF
-	TRBJ2-7	-	TRBV5-6	TGTGCCAGCAGCTTGGGATGGAGGGAGCAGTACTTC	CASSLGWREQYF
-	TRBJ2-3	-	TRBV7-8	TGTGCCAGCAGGTCCCGTCTAGCGTGGAAAGAAGATACGCAGTATTTT	CASRSRLAWKEDTQYF
-	TRBJ2-2	-	TRBV7-8	TGTGCCAGCAGTCCGGTCCCCGGGGAGCTGTTTTTT	CASSPVPGELFF
-	TRBJ1-2	TRBD1	TRBV9	TGTGCCAGCAGCGGGACAGGTCCTGGCTACACCTTC	CASSGTGPGYTF
-	TRBJ1-1	-	TRBV25-1	TGTGCCAGCAGTGAACCCGGCCTCCGCGATGGGAACACTGAAGCTTTCTTT	CASSEPGLRDGNTEAFF
-	TRBJ1-1	-	TRBV19	TGTGCCAGTAGAAGGGGGGGAGACACTGAAGCTTTCTTT	CASRRGGDTEAFF
-	TRBJ1-5	TRBD1	TRBV6-1	TGTGCCAGCAGTGAACGGGGGGACAGGGGGCTGCGGCAGCCCCAGCATTTT	CASSERGDRGLRQPQHF